This T cell receptor beta chain was identified in a study of blood T cells in healthy people across ages. Notes on the study in general: There were more naive CD4+ cells and higher diversity in long-lived donors than in aged donors. Naive T cell percentage strongly correlated with TCR beta diversity.

Then a second PCR, running roughly 7 to 11 cycles, was carried out with a sample-barcoded 5' primer and a J-beta primer mix. The study obtained at least 2.5 million CDR3-containing paired-end reads from every sample. TCRdb ran MiXCR on the 5' RACE reads and lists one entry per CDR3 protein. The table lists about a million distinct CDR3 sequences, 35% to 45% of them singletons. Extractions gave at least 5.5 micrograms of total RNA per sample. This clonotype was seen more than once but under ten times. What it binds is unknown. The CDR3 loop spans 14 amino acids. Germline CDR1 and CDR2: MGHRA and YSYEKL. The germline V and J ends were trimmed by 1 base and 8 bases, with 11 bases remaining between them.

Input material: blood. The source of this sequence is a man between 18 and 35 years old in good health. The chain combines TRBV4-1 with TRBJ1-4; D is unresolved. For the CDR3, the DNA is TGCGCCAGCAGCCAAGTAAGTCAGAGCGAAAAACTGTTTTTT. Its protein product is CASSQVSQSEKLFF.